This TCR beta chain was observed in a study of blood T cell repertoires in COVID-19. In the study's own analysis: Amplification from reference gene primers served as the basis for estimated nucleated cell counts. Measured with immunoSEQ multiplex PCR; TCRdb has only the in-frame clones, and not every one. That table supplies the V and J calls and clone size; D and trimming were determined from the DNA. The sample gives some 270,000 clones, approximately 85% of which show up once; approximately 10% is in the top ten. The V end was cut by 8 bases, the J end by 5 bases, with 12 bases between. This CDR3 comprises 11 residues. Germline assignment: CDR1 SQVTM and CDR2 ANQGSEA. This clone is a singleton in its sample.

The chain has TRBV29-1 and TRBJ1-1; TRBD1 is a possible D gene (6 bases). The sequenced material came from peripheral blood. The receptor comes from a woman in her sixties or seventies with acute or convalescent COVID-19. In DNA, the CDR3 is TGCAGCACCATCCAGGGGACTGAAGCTTTCTTT. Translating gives CSTIQGTEAFF.